These T cell receptor beta chains were read from a single sample in a study of blood T cell repertoires in COVID-19. Repertoires were generated with immunoSEQ multiplex PCR, while TCRdb's copy carries only in-frame clones and drops some. The table has roughly 250,000 clones, under 95% seen once. Specimen: PBMCs or T cells enriched from blood (not recorded which). These receptors originate from a young woman who had recovered from COVID-19. The CDR3 runs from the conserved cysteine through the conserved F or W. Each record gives: D gene, V gene, clone size, CDR3 length, J gene, CDR3 protein, CDR3 DNA. D genes are given only for firm matches. A clone size is listed for some rows: how often the clone was seen (once, few, many), or a class if it is expanded.

>-|TRBV7-6|-|13|TRBJ2-2
CASSLGWPGELFF
TGTGCCAGCAGCTTAGGCTGGCCCGGGGAGCTGTTTTTT
>-|TRBV27|-|13|TRBJ1-1
CASSLSINTEAFF
TGTGCCAGCAGTTTATCTATCAACACTGAAGCTTTCTTT
>-|TRBV28|-|14|TRBJ1-3
CASSLRTAGNTIYF
TGTGCCAGCAGCCTACGGACAGCTGGAAACACCATATATTTT
>-|TRBV10-2|-|14|TRBJ1-1
CASSESGVNTEAFF
TGCGCCAGCAGTGAGTCCGGGGTGAACACTGAAGCTTTCTTT
>-|TRBV13|-|14|TRBJ1-1
CASSLGQRNTEAFF
TGTGCCAGCAGCCTTGGACAGCGGAACACTGAAGCTTTCTTT
>TRBD1|TRBV4-2|once|17|TRBJ1-4
CASSQGSDRGLREKLFF
TGTGCCAGCAGCCAGGGATCTGACAGGGGGCTGAGGGAAAAACTGTTTTTT
>-|TRBV19|-|16|TRBJ2-3
CASSIGPAGRTDTQYF
TGTGCCAGTAGTATTGGTCCCGCGGGTCGCACAGATACGCAGTATTTT
>TRBD1|TRBV20-1|-|12|TRBJ2-1
CSACDRDNEQFF
TGCAGTGCTTGTGACAGGGACAATGAGCAGTTCTTC
>-|TRBV18|-|11|TRBJ2-1
CASSPDNEQFF
TGTGCCAGCTCACCCGACAATGAGCAGTTCTTC
>-|TRBV24-1|-|19|TRBJ1-1
CATSVTPQGRVSKDTEAFF
TGTGCCACCAGTGTCACACCACAGGGTAGGGTTTCGAAGGACACTGAAGCTTTCTTT
>-|TRBV12-3/TRBV12-4|-|11|TRBJ1-2
CASSFKYGYTF
TGTGCCAGCAGTTTTAAATATGGCTACACCTTC
>-|TRBV19|-|12|TRBJ1-6
CASTVENSPLHF
TGTGCCAGTACAGTGGAGAATTCACCCCTCCACTTT
>TRBD1|TRBV2|-|15|TRBJ1-2
CAWRVRDSPNYGYTF
TGTGCCTGGAGGGTGCGGGACAGTCCTAACTATGGCTACACCTTC
>TRBD1|TRBV6-2/TRBV6-3|-|14|TRBJ2-1
CASSSGTAPNEQFF
TGTGCCAGCAGTTCCGGGACAGCTCCTAATGAGCAGTTCTTC
>-|TRBV5-4|-|15|TRBJ1-4
CASSPEVGTVEKLFF
TGTGCCAGCAGCCCCGAAGTCGGGACTGTTGAAAAACTGTTTTTT
>-|TRBV28|few|17|TRBJ1-1
CASSFSSRGVQPTEAFF
TGTGCCAGCAGTTTCTCTAGCAGGGGCGTCCAGCCCACTGAAGCTTTCTTT
>-|TRBV7-7|-|14|TRBJ2-5
CASSLNVGRETQYF
TGTGCTAGCAGCTTAAATGTCGGTCGGGAGACCCAGTACTTC
>-|TRBV2|-|14|TRBJ2-3
CASSTSRSTDTQYF
TGTGCCAGCAGTACTAGCAGAAGCACAGATACGCAGTATTTT
>TRBD1|TRBV6-9|-|17|TRBJ1-1
CANQPGTGTRRNTEAFF
TGTGCCAACCAGCCCGGGACAGGGACAAGGCGAAACACTGAAGCTTTCTTT
>TRBD1|TRBV6-4|-|13|TRBJ2-1
CASSSGQGNEQFF
TGTGCCAGCAGCTCCGGACAGGGGAATGAGCAGTTCTTC
>TRBD1|TRBV5-6|-|13|TRBJ1-2
CASTKDRVYGYTF
TGTGCCAGCACCAAGGACAGGGTATATGGCTACACCTTC
>TRBD1|TRBV5-1|-|17|TRBJ2-7
CASSSNRRDRSSYEQYF
TGCGCCAGCAGCTCGAACCGCCGGGACAGAAGCTCCTACGAGCAGTACTTC
>TRBD1|TRBV18|-|15|TRBJ2-7
CASSPPGQGPYEQYF
TGTGCCAGCTCACCGCCGGGACAGGGTCCCTACGAGCAGTACTTC
>TRBD1|TRBV29-1|-|16|TRBJ2-1
CSVEAPDRGSYNEQFF
TGCAGCGTTGAAGCCCCAGACAGGGGCTCCTACAATGAGCAGTTCTTC
>TRBD1|TRBV18|-|13|TRBJ2-7
CASSSGTGTEQYF
TGTGCCAGCTCATCCGGGACAGGGACCGAGCAGTACTTC
>TRBD1|TRBV4-1|-|14|TRBJ1-4
CASSQVTGVEKLFF
TGCGCCAGCAGCCAAGTGACAGGGGTTGAAAAACTGTTTTTT
>TRBD2|TRBV27|-|15|TRBJ2-1
CASTQSGLAANEQFF
TGTGCCAGCACCCAGTCGGGACTAGCGGCTAATGAGCAGTTCTTC
>TRBD2|TRBV4-2|-|18|TRBJ2-2
CASSQVGTSGLGTGELFF
TGTGCCAGCAGCCAAGTGGGGACTAGCGGTCTAGGCACCGGGGAGCTGTTTTTT
>TRBD1|TRBV5-6|-|14|TRBJ2-3
CASSFGTGADTQYF
TGTGCCAGCAGCTTCGGGACAGGGGCCGATACGCAGTATTTT
>TRBD1|TRBV12-5|-|17|TRBJ1-3
CASGPGTGIFSGNTIYF
TGTGCTAGTGGTCCCGGGACAGGGATTTTCTCTGGAAACACCATATATTTT
>-|TRBV12-5|once|12|TRBJ2-5
CASGLGSETQYF
TGTGCTAGTGGTTTGGGGAGCGAGACCCAGTACTTC
>-|TRBV6-5|-|14|TRBJ2-3
CASSPSLEIDTQYF
TGTGCCAGCAGTCCCTCGCTAGAGATAGATACGCAGTATTTT
>TRBD1|TRBV6-2/TRBV6-3|-|16|TRBJ1-2
CASSYFTGQVNYGYTF
TGTGCCAGCAGTTACTTTACGGGACAGGTCAACTATGGCTACACCTTC
>-|TRBV9|-|17|TRBJ1-3
CASSVGVSGGSGNTIYF
TGTGCCAGCAGCGTAGGGGTCTCGGGGGGCTCTGGAAACACCATATATTTT
>-|TRBV3-1/TRBV3-2|-|14|TRBJ2-1
CASGSVGYSGEQFF
TGTGCCAGCGGATCAGTTGGGTATTCGGGTGAGCAGTTCTTC
>-|TRBV5-1|-|14|TRBJ1-3
CASSLPGTGNTIYF
TGCGCCAGCAGCTTGCCCGGGACTGGAAACACCATATATTTT
>TRBD1|TRBV7-9|few|14|TRBJ1-1
CASSPGQGNTEAFF
TGTGCCAGCAGCCCAGGACAGGGGAACACTGAAGCTTTCTTT